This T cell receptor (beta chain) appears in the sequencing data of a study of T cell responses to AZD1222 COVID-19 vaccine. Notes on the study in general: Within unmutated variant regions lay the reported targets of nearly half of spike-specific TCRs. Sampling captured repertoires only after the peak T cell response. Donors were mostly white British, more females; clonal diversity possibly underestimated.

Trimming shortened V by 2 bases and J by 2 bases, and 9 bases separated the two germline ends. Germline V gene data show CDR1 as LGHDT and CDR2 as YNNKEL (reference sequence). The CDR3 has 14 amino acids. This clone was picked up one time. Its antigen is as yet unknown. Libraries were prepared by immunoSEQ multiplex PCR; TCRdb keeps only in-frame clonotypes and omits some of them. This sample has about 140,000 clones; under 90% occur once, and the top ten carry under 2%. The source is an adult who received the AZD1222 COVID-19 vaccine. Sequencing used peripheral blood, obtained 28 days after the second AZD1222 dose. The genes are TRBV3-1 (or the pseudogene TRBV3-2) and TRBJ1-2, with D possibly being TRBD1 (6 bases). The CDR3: CASSQMDRNYGYTF. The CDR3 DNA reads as TGTGCCAGCAGCCAAATGGACAGAAACTATGGCTACACCTTC.